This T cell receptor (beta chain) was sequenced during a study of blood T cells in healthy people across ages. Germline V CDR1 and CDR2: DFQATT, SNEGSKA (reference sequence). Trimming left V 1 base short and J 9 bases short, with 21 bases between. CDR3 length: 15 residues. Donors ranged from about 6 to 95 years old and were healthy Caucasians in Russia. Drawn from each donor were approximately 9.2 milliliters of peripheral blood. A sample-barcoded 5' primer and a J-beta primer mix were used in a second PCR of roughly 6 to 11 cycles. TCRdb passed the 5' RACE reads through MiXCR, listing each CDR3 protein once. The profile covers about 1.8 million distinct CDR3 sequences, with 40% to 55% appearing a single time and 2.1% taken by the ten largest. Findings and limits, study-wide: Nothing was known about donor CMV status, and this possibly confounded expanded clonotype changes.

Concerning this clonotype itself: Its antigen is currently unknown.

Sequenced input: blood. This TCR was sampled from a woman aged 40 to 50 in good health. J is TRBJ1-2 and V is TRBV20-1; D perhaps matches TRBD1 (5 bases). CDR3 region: CSARGRRGRGQSYTF. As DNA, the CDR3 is TGCAGTGCTAGAGGAAGGAGGGGTCGGGGCCAGAGCTACACCTTC.